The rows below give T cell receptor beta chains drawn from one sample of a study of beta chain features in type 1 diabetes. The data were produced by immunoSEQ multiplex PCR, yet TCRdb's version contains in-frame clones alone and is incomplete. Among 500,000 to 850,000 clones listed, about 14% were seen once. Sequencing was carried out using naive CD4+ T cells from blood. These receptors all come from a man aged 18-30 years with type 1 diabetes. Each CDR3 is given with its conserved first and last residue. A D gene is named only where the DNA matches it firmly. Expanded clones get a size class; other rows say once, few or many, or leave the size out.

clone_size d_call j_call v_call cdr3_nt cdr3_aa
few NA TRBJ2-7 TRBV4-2 TGTGCCAGCAGCCAAGAATTGGCAGTCCACTACGAGCAGTACTTC CASSQELAVHYEQYF
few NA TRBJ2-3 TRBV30 TGTGCCTGGAGTGTCTTCCGAACAGATACGCAGTATTTT CAWSVFRTDTQYF
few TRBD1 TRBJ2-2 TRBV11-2 TGTGCCAGCAGCCCCCGGGACAGGGGACGGCTGTTTTTT CASSPRDRGRLFF
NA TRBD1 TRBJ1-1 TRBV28 TGTGCCAGCACCCCGGGACAGGGGAACACTGAAGCTTTCTTT CASTPGQGNTEAFF
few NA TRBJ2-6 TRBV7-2 TGTGCCAGCAGCCGCAGGGTAGCTGGGGCCAACGTCCTGACTTTC CASSRRVAGANVLTF
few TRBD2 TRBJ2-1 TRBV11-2 TGTGCCAGCAGCTTAGGCCCGAGGAGCGGGGAATCCAATGAGCAGTTCTTC CASSLGPRSGESNEQFF
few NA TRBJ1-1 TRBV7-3 TGTGCCAGCACCCTCACAGGGAGGGACACTGAAGCTTTCTTT CASTLTGRDTEAFF
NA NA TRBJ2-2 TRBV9 TGTGCCAGCAGCGTAGAGGGGATGAACACCGGGGAGCTGTTTTTT CASSVEGMNTGELFF
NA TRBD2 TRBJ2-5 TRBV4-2 TGTGCCAGCAGCCAAGCTAGCGGGAGTTTGTACTTC CASSQASGSLYF
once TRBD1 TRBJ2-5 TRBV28 TGTGCCAGCAGTCACCTTTTGGACAGGGGGCGCAAAGTCGGCCAGTACTTC CASSHLLDRGRKVGQYF
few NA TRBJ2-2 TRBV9 TGTGCCAGCAGTCAGGGACGGCGGAGAACCGGGGAGCTGTTTTTT CASSQGRRRTGELFF
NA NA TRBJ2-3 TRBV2 TGTGCCAGCAGCCCCACAGATACGCAGTATTTT CASSPTDTQYF
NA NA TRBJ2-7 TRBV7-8 TGTGCCAGCAGCATCGACAAGCTCTACGAGCAGTACTTC CASSIDKLYEQYF
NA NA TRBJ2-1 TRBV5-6 TGTGCCAGCAGCTTGTACCAATTCAATGAGCAGTTCTTC CASSLYQFNEQFF
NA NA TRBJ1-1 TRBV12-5 TGTGCTAGTGGTTTGGCGACGGAGAACACTGAAGCTTTCTTT CASGLATENTEAFF
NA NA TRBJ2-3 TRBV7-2 TGTGCCAGCAGACCCCAGACAGGTGCTGGGGATACGCAGTATTTT CASRPQTGAGDTQYF
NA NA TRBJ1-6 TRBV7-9 TGTGCCAGCAGCTTGCATGTGACACGGGACGGAGGACATAATTCACCCCTCCACTTT CASSLHVTRDGGHNSPLHF
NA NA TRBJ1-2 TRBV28 TGTGCCAGCAGTTTACCCGGGACGCTCTATGGCTACACCTTC CASSLPGTLYGYTF
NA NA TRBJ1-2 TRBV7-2 TGTGCCAGCAGCCACGCCGTCTCTCCGAGAGGCTACACCTTC CASSHAVSPRGYTF
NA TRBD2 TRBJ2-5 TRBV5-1 TGCGCCAGCAGCTTGGGGGCGGGAGAAGAGACCCAGTACTTC CASSLGAGEETQYF
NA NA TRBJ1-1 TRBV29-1 TGCAGCGGGGGGCCTATGAACACTGAAGCTTTCTTT CSGGPMNTEAFF
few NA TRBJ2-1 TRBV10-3 TGTGCCATCAGTGGAGGTGTTGACTCCTACAATGAGCAGTTCTTC CAISGGVDSYNEQFF
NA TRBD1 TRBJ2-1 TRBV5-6 TGTGCCAGCAGATGGACAGGGAATGAGCAGTTCTTC CASRWTGNEQFF
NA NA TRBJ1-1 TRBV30 TGTGCCTGGAGTGTATCCAGGGTCATAGTGAACACTGAAGCTTTCTTT CAWSVSRVIVNTEAFF
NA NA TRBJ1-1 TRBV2 TGTGCCAGCAGCCTCGAAGGACTGAACACTGAAGCTTTCTTT CASSLEGLNTEAFF
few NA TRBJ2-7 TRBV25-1 TGTGCCAGCAGCCCCGACACGCCAGGTCGGCAGTACTTC CASSPDTPGRQYF
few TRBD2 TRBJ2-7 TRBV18 TGTGCCAGCTCACCACCGGGACTAGCGGGAGGGCGGCCCCTCGAGCAGTACTTC CASSPPGLAGGRPLEQYF
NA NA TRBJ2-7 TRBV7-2 TGTGCCAGCAGCTTCTATTTGGAAAGTCAGGACGAGCAGTACTTC CASSFYLESQDEQYF
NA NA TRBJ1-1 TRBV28 TGTGCCAGCAGCCTCACCCGGGAAGCTTTCTTT CASSLTREAFF
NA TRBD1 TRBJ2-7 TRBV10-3 TGTGCCATCAGTACGGGACAGAAGGGCGAGCAGTACTTC CAISTGQKGEQYF
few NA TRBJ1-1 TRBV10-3 TGTGCCATCAGTGGGACAGTGAACACTGAAGCTTTCTTT CAISGTVNTEAFF
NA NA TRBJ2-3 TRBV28 TGTGCCAGCAGTTTCCCTCGGGTTACAGATACGCAGTATTTT CASSFPRVTDTQYF
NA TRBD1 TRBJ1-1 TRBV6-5 TGTGCCATCCGACAGGGCGAGTGGACTGAAGCTTTCTTT CAIRQGEWTEAFF
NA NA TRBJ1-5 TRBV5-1 TGCGCCAGCAGCCCGGATTCTAGCAATCAGCCCCAGCATTTT CASSPDSSNQPQHF
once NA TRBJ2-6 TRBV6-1 TGTGCCAGCAGTGAAGGTACGGATTTCTCTGGGGCCAACGTCCTGACTTTC CASSEGTDFSGANVLTF